This T cell receptor beta chain was sequenced during a study of T cell responses to AZD1222 COVID-19 vaccine. For the study at large: Second-dose timings of about 4 or about 12 weeks were pooled.

Germline V gene lookup returns CDR1 SQVTM and CDR2 ANQGSEA. This CDR3 spans 12 amino acids. The V and J ends lost 4 bases and 8 bases respectively, with 11 bases between them. As regards this clone: As yet, its antigen is unknown.

Study findings and constraints: Among the donors, most were white British and more were female, and clonal diversity was possibly underestimated. Baseline serology detected seropositivity in only six AZD1222 recipients. No repertoire was sampled before or during the peak T cell response, only after it.

Assay used: immunoSEQ multiplex PCR; TCRdb lists only in-frame clones, some missing. The repertoire has some 120,000 clones, about 90% of them found once; the top ten carry 9.8%. The specimen was peripheral blood, collected on day 0 of AZD1222 vaccination. The source is an adult in good health. The chain couples TRBV29-1 to TRBJ1-4; no definite D call. The CDR3 DNA reads TGCAGCGTTGGCGAAGGAGGGGAAAAACTGTTTTTT. Amino acids: CSVGEGGEKLFF.